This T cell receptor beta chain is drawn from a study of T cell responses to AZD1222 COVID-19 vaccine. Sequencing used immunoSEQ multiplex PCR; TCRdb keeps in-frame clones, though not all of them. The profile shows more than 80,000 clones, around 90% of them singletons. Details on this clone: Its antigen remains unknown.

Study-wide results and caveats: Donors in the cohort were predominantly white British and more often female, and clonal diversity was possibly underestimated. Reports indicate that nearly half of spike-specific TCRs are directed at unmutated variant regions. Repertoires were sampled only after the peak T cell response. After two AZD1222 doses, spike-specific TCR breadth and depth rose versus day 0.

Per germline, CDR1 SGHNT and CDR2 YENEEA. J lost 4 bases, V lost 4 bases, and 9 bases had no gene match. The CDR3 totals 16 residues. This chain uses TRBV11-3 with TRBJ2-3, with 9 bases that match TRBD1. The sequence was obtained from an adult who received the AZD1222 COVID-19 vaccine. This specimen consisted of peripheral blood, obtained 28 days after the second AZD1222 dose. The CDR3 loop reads CASSSPTGGSADTQYF. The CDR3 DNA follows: TGTGCCAGCAGCTCACCGACAGGGGGGAGCGCAGATACGCAGTATTTT.